This T cell receptor beta chain came from a study of cytomegalovirus exposure and HLA in healthy donors. As for the study in general: A prior study identified over 100 million unique TCR beta sequences from 190 million or so T cells.

To note about this clone: Its antigen is unidentified.

Study-level findings and limits: Previously analyzed data showed that most TCR beta V segments were productive at a frequency of about 87% or about 30%. V- and J-gene trimming in TCR beta was tied to a missense DCLRE1C variant by an analysis performed later.

PCR was performed using 60 Vbeta and 13 Jbeta primers. Some clones are missing from TCRdb's copy, which holds only in-frame ones; the method was immunoSEQ multiplex PCR. This table has 140,000 to 150,000 clones, around 80% appearing once. The CDR3 has 18 residues. Trimming at V came to 0 bases and at J to 2 bases, leaving 8 bases not matched to a gene. The germline V gene has CDR1 SGDLS and CDR2 YYNGEE. This TCR derives from a woman in her thirties in good health and CMV-seronegative. The J gene is TRBJ2-1, the V gene TRBV9; TRBD2 agrees at 10 bases. The sample taken for sequencing was PBMCs. The CDR3 is CASSVGGNSGGPYNEQFF. The CDR3 DNA sequence: TGTGCCAGCAGCGTAGGAGGGAATAGCGGGGGGCCCTACAATGAGCAGTTCTTC. Variable domain in full (rest from reference TRBV9 and TRBJ2-1): DSGVTQTPKHLITATGQRVTLRCSPRSGDLSVYWYQQSLDQGLQFLIQYYNGEERAKGNILERFSAQQFPDLHSELNLSSLELGDSALYFCASSVGGNSGGPYNEQFFGPGTRLTVL.